The 13 T cell receptor beta chains below all came from one sample that was sequenced in a study of T cell repertoires in cytomegalovirus infection. TCRdb reprocessed the reads via MiXCR and lists one record per CDR3 protein. Among some 270,000 distinct CDR3 sequences listed, 15% to 20% were seen once. The specimen was CD8+ T cells from PBMCs. The receptor set was obtained from a human donor in good health (CMV status not recorded). Some clones in this sample may be carry-over from other donors' samples.

This sequence joins TRBV2 and TRBJ1-5; D is unresolved. CDR3 length equals 17 residues. The germline V gene has CDR1 SNHLY and CDR2 FYNNEI. Trimming cost V 1 base and J 1 base, with 14 bases left between them. The CDR3 spells CASSEVAPWESNQPQHF. In nucleotides, the CDR3 is TGTGCCAGCAGTGAAGTCGCCCCGTGGGAGAGCAATCAGCCCCAGCATTTT.

This clonotype is a singleton in its sample. This chain uses TRBV27 with TRBJ2-2, with D perhaps being TRBD1 or TRBD2 (5 bases each). Germline assignment: CDR1 MNHEY and CDR2 SMNVEV (reference sequence). V was cut by 0 bases and J by 6 bases, with 17 bases left in between. The CDR3 runs 17 residues. In nucleotides, the CDR3 is TGTGCCAGCAGTTTATCATCGAGGGCGCTGGGACCCGGGGAGCTGTTTTTT. Translating it yields CASSLSSRALGPGELFF.

This clonotype was recorded at least ten times. The V gene is TRBV11-3, the J gene TRBJ1-5, with D maybe TRBD1 (6 bases). The germline V gene encodes CDR1 SGHNT and CDR2 YENEEA. V dropped 9 bases and J dropped 6 bases, with 21 bases sitting between them. The CDR3 is 15 residues long. The DNA for the CDR3 is TGTGCCAGTAATGTTTCGACAGGTCCCTCTCAGCCCCAGCATTTT. This gives the protein CASNVSTGPSQPQHF.

The count of this clonotype is one. The conserved final phenylalanine or tryptophan is absent from the CDR3, which likely points to a read error. This rearrangement joins TRBV6-8 to TRBJ2-1; 11 nucleotides agree with TRBD2. CDR3 size: 15 residues. Trimming at V came to 5 bases and at J to 8 bases, leaving 8 bases not matched to a gene. Germline loops: CDR1 MNHGY, CDR2 SAAAGT. The CDR3 DNA follows: TGTGCCAGCAGTGCGTCTAGCGGGGGGCCGGATGAGCAGTTCTAC. Translation: CASSASSGGPDEQFY.

The chain combines TRBV19 with TRBJ1-5, with D tentatively TRBD1 (6 bases). Germline V lookup: CDR1 LNHDA, CDR2 SQIVND (reference sequence). The V gene lost 7 bases and the J gene lost 5 bases, with 15 bases spanning the gap. The CDR3 consists of 14 residues. Here the CDR3 reads CASTDRFPHQPQHF. The CDR3 DNA is TGTGCCAGTACCGACAGGTTCCCTCATCAGCCCCAGCATTTT.

The chain joins TRBV27 to TRBJ2-7, with 8 bases that match TRBD1. The germline gives CDR1 MNHEY, CDR2 SMNVEV (reference sequence). This CDR3 is 14 amino acids long. The V segment lost 6 bases and the J segment 1 base; nucleotides outside the gene matches: 5. CDR3 sequence reads: CASSPRGLSYEQYF. For the CDR3, the DNA is TGTGCCAGCAGCCCCAGGGGGCTTTCCTACGAGCAGTACTTC.

This chain uses TRBV6-2 or TRBV6-3 with TRBJ2-7, with D maybe TRBD2 (5 bases). Trimming pared 8 bases from V and 3 bases from J, leaving 17 bases between. The CDR3 has 14 residues. Germline CDR1 is MNHEY and CDR2 is SVGEGT. CDR3 sequence (DNA): TGTGCCAGCGGTCCTTCCGGGGTCGACTACGAGCAGTACTTC. This codes for CASGPSGVDYEQYF.

In its sample, this clonotype was seen a few times. V and J are TRBV4-1 and TRBJ2-1, with D maybe TRBD1 (6 bases). Germline-derived CDR1 and CDR2 are MGHRA and YSYEKL. The CDR3 contains 12 residues. V dropped 4 bases and J dropped 8 bases, with 9 bases sitting between them. Here the CDR3 reads CASSPRGYEQFF. As DNA, the CDR3 is TGCGCCAGCAGCCCCAGGGGCTATGAGCAGTTCTTC.

This clonotype was seen a few times. The V and J genes are TRBV9 and TRBJ1-1; D is unresolved. From germline, CDR1 is SGDLS and CDR2 YYNGEE. V was cut by 4 bases and J by 7 bases, with 11 bases left in between. This CDR3 is built from 12 residues. The CDR3 sequence is CASSSGPLEAFF. As DNA, the CDR3 is TGTGCCAGCAGCTCTGGACCACTTGAAGCTTTCTTT.

This chain links TRBV15 with TRBJ2-3; D perhaps matches TRBD2 (6 bases). Trimming removed 1 base at V and 1 base at J, with 6 bases between. Germline CDR1 is LNHNV and CDR2 is YYDKDF (reference sequence). The CDR3 consists of 14 residues. The CDR3 protein is CATSRVAGTDTQYF. In DNA form, the CDR3 reads TGTGCCACCAGCAGAGTAGCGGGCACAGATACGCAGTATTTT. The full variable domain, in which reference TRBV15 and TRBJ2-3 provide the parts outside the CDR3, is DAMVIQNPRYQVTQFGKPVTLSCSQTLNHNVMYWYQQKSSQAPKLLFHYYDKDFNNEADTPDNFQSRRPNTSFCFLDIRSPGLGDTAMYLCATSRVAGTDTQYFGPGTRLTVL.

The rearrangement links TRBV25-1 to TRBJ1-2; TRBD1 aligns across 8 bases. The CDR3 spans 17 residues. Germline CDR1 reads MGHDK; CDR2 reads SYGVNS. V shed 0 bases and J 8 bases; nucleotides not matched to a gene: 14. This CDR3 reads CASSEYLMAGGGEGYTF. CDR3 in DNA: TGTGCCAGCAGTGAATATCTGATGGCAGGGGGCGGAGAGGGCTACACCTTC.

With respect to this clonotype: This may come from a read error, since a much larger clone is one base off. This chain connects TRBV7-9 to TRBJ2-1; no definite D call. The CDR3 is made up of 12 amino acids. Germline CDR1 SEHNR, CDR2 FQNEAQ (reference sequence). Written as DNA, the CDR3 is TGTGCCAGCAGCCCCCGGAAGAAGGAGCAGCTCTTC. It yields the protein CASSPRKKEQLF.

At least ten counts were recorded for this clonotype. The chain uses TRBV6-1 and TRBJ2-3; no definite D call. The CDR3 loop spans 15 amino acids. Trimming shortened V by 2 bases and J by 3 bases, and 12 bases separated the two germline ends. From germline, CDR1 is MNHNS and CDR2 SASEGT. CDR3 region: CASSEIGLLTDTQYF. In DNA form, the CDR3 reads TGTGCCAGCAGTGAAATCGGGTTGTTGACAGATACGCAGTATTTT.